This T cell receptor (beta chain) is from a study of T cell changes during pregnancy in multiple sclerosis. Trimming cost V 4 bases and J 2 bases, with 8 bases left between them. Per germline, CDR1 MGHDK and CDR2 SYGVNS. CDR3 length equals 13 residues. Using immunoSEQ multiplex PCR, the repertoire was profiled, and TCRdb retains in-frame clones only, with some absent. The repertoire has around 40,000 clones, approximately 89% of them found once; the top ten carry roughly 1.1%. The origin of this receptor is a female donor with multiple sclerosis, enrolled in a pregnancy study. The chain employs TRBV25-1 and TRBJ1-2; D is unresolved. The source material was CD4+ T cells from peripheral blood mononuclear cells, sampled in the first trimester of pregnancy. CDR3 in amino acids: CASSVSVNYGYTF. The CDR3 DNA is TGTGCCAGCAGTGTGTCCGTCAACTATGGCTACACCTTC.